The next 27 T cell receptor beta chains were all read from a single sample in a study of Ad26.COV2.S vaccination and SARS-CoV-2 variants. This sample's treatment: about 20 received Ad26.COV2.S at low or high dose, single or two shots; five or six received placebo; per-sample allocation not given. Samples were taken on day 63 after the first vaccine or placebo injection. Assay used: immunoSEQ multiplex PCR; TCRdb lists only in-frame clones, some missing. Found here are more than 350,000 clones, around 90% of them singletons; the top ten hold about 12%. Sequenced here: peripheral blood, sampled in a trial of Ad26.COV2.S vaccine versus placebo. These receptors were collected from a person between 18 and 59 years old who received the Ad26.COV2.S COVID-19 vaccine or a placebo.

The CDR3: CASTLQRGSSYEQYF. The CDR3 DNA follows: TGTGCCAGCACCCTCCAACGGGGAAGCTCCTACGAGCAGTACTTC. The chain links TRBV6-6 to TRBJ2-7; TRBD2 is a possible D gene (5 bases). This CDR3 region has 15 residues. CDR1 is MNHNY and CDR2 is SVGAGI in the germline V gene (reference sequence). V lost 7 bases to trimming and J lost 0 bases, with 16 bases between them.

V is TRBV5-4 and J is TRBJ2-7; the D gene is possibly TRBD1 (5 bases). Deletions cut 0 bases from V and 6 bases from J, with 13 bases between. Germline CDR1 and CDR2: SGHNT and YYREEE (reference sequence). This CDR3 is built from 14 residues. CDR3 protein: CASSLARTPFEQYF. In DNA form, the CDR3 reads TGTGCCAGCAGCTTGGCTAGGACACCCTTCGAGCAGTACTTC. Combining the CDR3 with reference TRBV5-4 and TRBJ2-7 gives the whole variable domain ETGVTQSPTHLIKTRGQQVTLRCSSQSGHNTVSWYQQALGQGPQFIFQYYREEENGRGNFPPRFSGLQFPNYSSELNVNALELDDSALYLCASSLARTPFEQYFGPGTRLTVT.

This clone was recorded once. V and J are TRBV7-6 and TRBJ2-3, with a weak D call TRBD1 (5 bases). The CDR3 is 13 residues long. V lost 5 bases to trimming and J lost 6 bases, with 12 bases between them. Germline V gene sequence: CDR1 SGHVS, CDR2 FNYEAQ. In DNA, the CDR3 is TGTGCCAGCAGCCCAGGATGGGGCGATACGCAGTATTTT. It specifies CASSPGWGDTQYF.

To note about this clone: The junction departs from the called germline gene at one end, perhaps through a read error. The chain has TRBV5-1 and TRBJ1-1; TRBD1 is a possible D gene (6 bases). CDR3 length: 16 residues. Germline V lookup: CDR1 SGHRS, CDR2 YFSETQ. CDR3 amino acids: CASSLVGGGGNPEAFF. The CDR3 bases are TGCGCCAGCAGCTTGGTCGGGGGAGGGGGGAACCCTGAAGCTTTCTTT. Full variable domain (missing parts from reference TRBV5-1 and TRBJ1-1): KAGVTQTPRYLIKTRGQQVTLSCSPISGHRSVSWYQQTPGQGLQFLFEYFSETQRNKGNFPGRFSGRQFSNSRSEMNVSTLELGDSALYLCASSLVGGGGNPEAFFGQGTRLTVV.

The V and J genes are TRBV11-2 and TRBJ2-7; 9 nucleotides agree with TRBD1. The CDR3 consists of 19 residues. CDR1 SGHAT and CDR2 FQNNGV come from the germline V gene. The ends lost 5 bases at V and 2 bases at J; junction bases unmatched: 19. CDR3 DNA sequence: TGTGCCAGCAGCACCCGGGACAGGGTCTTTAACGGGCATCCCTACGAGCAGTACTTC. This translates into CASSTRDRVFNGHPYEQYF.

This rearrangement joins TRBV4-2 to TRBJ1-2, with a tentative D call TRBD1 (5 bases). Germline CDR1 reads LGHNA; CDR2 reads YNFKEQ. The V gene lost 1 base and the J gene lost 2 bases, with 20 bases spanning the gap. The CDR3 is made up of 18 amino acids. The CDR3 DNA reads TGTGCCAGCAGCCAAGGAGGGGCGGCGACGATTTTAAACTATGGCTACACCTTC. Its translation: CASSQGGAATILNYGYTF.

The CDR3 here is CASSLYVPGQEKLFF. CDR3 in DNA: TGTGCCAGCAGCCTATATGTCCCGGGACAGGAAAAACTGTTTTTT. The genes are TRBV11-2 and TRBJ1-4; 7 positions match TRBD1. V gave up 5 bases and J gave up 8 bases; unmatched junction bases: 11. The CDR3 totals 15 residues. Germline CDR1 and CDR2: SGHAT and FQNNGV.

V usage is TRBV28 and J usage is TRBJ1-1; D not resolved. This CDR3 region has 15 residues. The V end lost 2 bases, the J end lost 5 bases, and 15 bases lay between the germline ends. Germline CDR1 is MDHEN and CDR2 is SYDVKM. For the CDR3, the DNA is TGTGCCAGCAGTTTAATGGGCCGAGCGGTTACTGAAGCTTTCTTT. It is translated as CASSLMGRAVTEAFF.

The chain links TRBV2 to TRBJ1-1; 9 bases are a match to TRBD1. Germline values: CDR1 SNHLY, CDR2 FYNNEI. The CDR3 sequence is 14 residues long. V lost 6 bases, J lost 5 bases, and 7 bases stayed unmatched. CDR3: CASSLGQGWTEAFF. The CDR3 DNA follows: TGTGCCAGCAGCCTAGGACAGGGGTGGACTGAAGCTTTCTTT. Full variable domain (outside the CDR3, taken from reference TRBV2 and TRBJ1-1): EPEVTQTPSHQVTQMGQEVILRCVPISNHLYFYWYRQILGQKVEFLVSFYNNEISEKSEIFDDQFSVERPDGSNFTLKIRSTKLEDSAMYFCASSLGQGWTEAFFGQGTRLTVV.

The rearrangement uses TRBV4-2 and TRBJ1-6; possible D gene TRBD1, 5 bases. Trimming took off 0 bases at V and 5 bases at J, with 17 bases between the two ends. Germline lookup yields CDR1 LGHNA and CDR2 YNFKEQ. This CDR3 region has 18 residues. CDR3: CASSQDFYRDRDNSPLHF. CDR3 bases: TGTGCCAGCAGCCAAGACTTCTACCGGGACCGAGATAATTCACCCCTCCACTTT.

The chain carries TRBV6-2 or TRBV6-3 and TRBJ2-1; D unclear. V was pared by 5 bases and J by 1 base, with 12 bases between. The CDR3 is 15 residues long. Germline CDR1 reads MNHEY; CDR2 reads SVGEGT. The CDR3 here is CASSPYPGSYNEQFF. The DNA of the CDR3 is TGTGCCAGCAGTCCATATCCGGGTTCCTACAATGAGCAGTTCTTC.

The V call is TRBV9, the J call TRBJ1-1; D is undetermined. Per germline, CDR1 SGDLS and CDR2 YYNGEE. V gave up 0 bases and J gave up 3 bases, with 9 bases separating them. The CDR3 extends over 14 amino acids. CDR3 nucleotide sequence: TGTGCCAGCAGCGTAGCTTCCTGGGACACTGAAGCTTTCTTT. The encoded protein is CASSVASWDTEAFF.

V gene TRBV18 combines with J gene TRBJ2-4; the D is unclear. The length of the CDR3 is 14 residues. Per the germline V gene, CDR1 is KGHSH and CDR2 is LQKENI. Deletions cut 2 bases from V and 4 bases from J, with 9 bases between. Here the CDR3 DNA reads TGTGCCAGCTCACCAATGAACCGTAAAAACATTCAGTACTTC. Translating it yields CASSPMNRKNIQYF. Combining the CDR3 with reference TRBV18 and TRBJ2-4 gives the whole variable domain NAGVMQNPRHLVRRRGQEARLRCSPMKGHSHVYWYRQLPEEGLKFMVYLQKENIIDESGMPKERFSAEFPKEGPSILRIQQVVRGDSAAYFCASSPMNRKNIQYFGAGTRLSVL.

The chain carries TRBV19 and TRBJ1-2, with D maybe TRBD1 (5 bases). Trimming cost V 5 bases and J 5 bases, with 18 bases left between them. The CDR3 runs to 15 residues. Germline V gene sequence: CDR1 LNHDA, CDR2 SQIVND (reference sequence). The CDR3 bases are TGTGCCAGTAGTGTTCAGGGCAGGACCATATATGGCTACACCTTC. Translated: CASSVQGRTIYGYTF.

CDR3 protein: CASSVRGEWPLEQYF. The CDR3 region has the DNA TGTGCCAGCAGTGTCCGGGGAGAATGGCCCCTCGAGCAGTACTTC. The rearrangement joins TRBV6-2 or TRBV6-3 to TRBJ2-7, with a weak D call TRBD2 (5 bases). V was cut by 5 bases and J by 6 bases, with 20 bases left in between. The CDR3 runs to 15 residues. Germline loops: CDR1 MNHEY, CDR2 SVGEGT.

The chain joins TRBV6-5 to TRBJ1-2, with 8 bases identical to TRBD1. Germline CDR1 and CDR2: MNHEY and SVGAGI. With 0 bases clipped from V and 2 bases from J, the junction kept 2 bases outside the gene matches. CDR3 length: 15 amino acids. CDR3: CASSYSNRGNYGYTF. Written as DNA, the CDR3 is TGTGCCAGCAGTTACTCGAACAGGGGGAACTATGGCTACACCTTC.

The V gene is TRBV28, the J gene TRBJ1-2; D may be TRBD1 (6 bases). The CDR3 runs 13 residues. V was shortened by 10 bases and J by 2 bases, with 14 bases between the two germline ends. From germline, CDR1 is MDHEN and CDR2 SYDVKM. DNA for the CDR3: TGTGCCATCTACAGCACAGGGAACTATGGCTACACCTTC. Translated: CAIYSTGNYGYTF.

This chain connects TRBV4-3 to TRBJ1-2; 8 bases are a match to TRBD1. V lost 0 bases and J lost 6; bases outside the gene matches: 9. The germline V gene encodes CDR1 LGHNA and CDR2 YSLEER. The CDR3 loop spans 16 amino acids. The CDR3, as DNA: TGCGCCAGCAGCCAAGATTGGGGACAGGCGTTGGATGGCTACACCTTC. Translation: CASSQDWGQALDGYTF.

This clone has a handful of counts. The genes are TRBV4-1 and TRBJ2-2; possible D gene TRBD2, 6 bases. The CDR3 loop spans 15 amino acids. The ends were cut back, 5 bases at V and 8 bases at J, with 18 bases in the middle. Germline CDR1 is MGHRA and CDR2 is YSYEKL. CDR3 in amino acids: CASSKRLDSTGELFF. The DNA for the CDR3 is TGCGCCAGCAGCAAAAGACTAGACTCGACGGGGGAGCTGTTTTTT.

The V and J genes are TRBV5-4 and TRBJ2-2; 10 bases agree with TRBD2. The junction had 9 bases not matched to a gene; V was cut back by 1 base and J by 6 bases. The CDR3 is made up of 17 amino acids. Germline lookup yields CDR1 SGHNT and CDR2 YYREEE (reference sequence). The CDR3 here is CASSLLPSGRLSGELFF. The CDR3 DNA reads as TGTGCCAGCAGCTTGCTCCCTAGCGGGAGACTATCCGGGGAGCTGTTTTTT.

The chain links TRBV3-1 (or the pseudogene TRBV3-2) to TRBJ2-7; D tentatively fits TRBD1 or TRBD2 (5 bases each). The CDR3 is 14 amino acids. Germline V lookup: CDR1 LGHDT, CDR2 YNNKEL (reference sequence). Trimming took off 4 bases at V and 1 base at J, with 11 bases between the two ends. In nucleotides, the CDR3 is TGTGCCAGCAGCCCTGCCGGGGCTTCCTACGAGCAGTACTTC. It codes for CASSPAGASYEQYF.

The CDR3 nucleotides are TGTGCCAGCAGCGCAGCTACGGGCCTAAACACTGAAGCTTTCTTT. Translated, it gives CASSAATGLNTEAFF. This chain uses TRBV7-9 with TRBJ1-1; D is undetermined. The germline V gene encodes CDR1 SEHNR and CDR2 FQNEAQ (reference sequence). V was trimmed by 5 bases and J by 2 bases, leaving 15 bases between them. The CDR3 covers 15 residues.

The chain carries TRBV5-8 and TRBJ2-7, with D possibly TRBD2 on 5 matching bases. The ends were cut back, 4 bases at V and 3 bases at J, with 11 bases in the middle. In germline, CDR1 is SGHTS, CDR2 YDEGEE. The CDR3 loop spans 13 amino acids. The CDR3 loop reads CASSRVEGYEQYF. The CDR3 nucleotides are TGTGCCAGCAGCAGGGTCGAGGGCTACGAGCAGTACTTC.

This sequence joins TRBV20-1 and TRBJ2-7; D is undetermined. The V end was cut by 3 bases, the J end by 1 base, with 10 bases between. The CDR3 is made up of 13 amino acids. Germline V gives CDR1 DFQATT, CDR2 SNEGSKA (reference sequence). DNA for the CDR3: TGCAGTGCTAGTTCGTGGGATTCCTACGAGCAGTACTTC. This sequence encodes CSASSWDSYEQYF.

The chain employs TRBV6-1 and TRBJ1-1; D is possibly TRBD1 (5 bases). The CDR3 has 16 residues. Per germline, CDR1 MNHNS and CDR2 SASEGT. V gave up 3 bases and J gave up 0 bases, with 14 bases separating them. CDR3 amino acids: CASSDTSLGVNTEAFF. The CDR3 DNA sequence: TGTGCCAGCAGTGACACCTCCTTGGGGGTGAACACTGAAGCTTTCTTT.

The rearrangement links TRBV27 to TRBJ2-7, with TRBD1 identical over 8 bases. The germline V gene encodes CDR1 MNHEY and CDR2 SMNVEV (reference sequence). J lost 6 bases, V lost 3 bases, and 4 bases had no gene match. The CDR3 runs 13 residues. The CDR3 DNA reads TGTGCCAGCAGTTTCACCAGGGGGCCCGAGCAGTACTTC. Translated, it gives CASSFTRGPEQYF.

J is TRBJ1-2 and V is TRBV5-1, with D uncertain. Trimming cost V 0 bases and J 3 bases, with 12 bases left between them. The germline CDR1 and CDR2 sequences are SGHRS and YFSETQ. The CDR3 is made up of 15 amino acids. The CDR3 DNA reads as TGCGCCAGCAGCTTGGTGGAGGGTGGGCACTATGGCTACACCTTC. Protein product: CASSLVEGGHYGYTF. The variable domain in full, with the rest retrieved from reference TRBV5-1 and TRBJ1-2, is KAGVTQTPRYLIKTRGQQVTLSCSPISGHRSVSWYQQTPGQGLQFLFEYFSETQRNKGNFPGRFSGRQFSNSRSEMNVSTLELGDSALYLCASSLVEGGHYGYTFGSGTRLTVV.